One sample yielded the 26 T cell receptor beta chains listed below, sequenced in a study of cytomegalovirus exposure and HLA in healthy donors (dated by TCRdb to 2015 to 2018). The library was obtained by the immunoSEQ multiplex PCR assay. The clones in this table, taken by TCRdb from immuneACCESS, are in-frame only. Not every clone is retained; where verified, under half of the shortfall comes from an unresolved V gene, and the cause of the rest is unknown. The sample table contains some 120,000 clones; only one count was recorded for about 85% of them. The ten largest clones represent about 2% of the sample. The sequenced sample consisted of PBMCs. These receptors came from a woman in her twenties or thirties in good health and CMV-seronegative.

The V and J genes are TRBV5-5 and TRBJ1-1; 8 bases line up with TRBD1. Germline lookup yields CDR1 SGHKS and CDR2 YYEKEE (reference sequence). This CDR3 has 14 residues. V was pared by 0 bases and J by 3 bases, with 1 base of the junction left unmatched. The CDR3 nucleotides read TGTGCCAGCAGCTTGGAACAGGGGGACACTGAAGCTTTCTTT. Protein: CASSLEQGDTEAFF.

The chain joins TRBV4-2 to TRBJ2-1; the match to TRBD2 covers 11 bases. Germline CDR1 is LGHNA and CDR2 is YNFKEQ. The CDR3 sequence is 16 residues long. The ends lost 0 bases at V and 6 bases at J; junction bases unmatched: 4. The CDR3 protein is CASSQEGSGGANEQFF. CDR3 DNA: TGTGCCAGCAGCCAAGAAGGTAGCGGGGGGGCCAATGAGCAGTTCTTC.

V gene TRBV7-8 combines with J gene TRBJ2-5, with D possibly matching TRBD1 (5 bases). Germline CDR1 and CDR2: SGHVS and FQNEAQ. Trimming took 3 bases from V and 7 from J, leaving 12 bases between them. The CDR3 sequence is 13 residues long. The CDR3 DNA reads as TGTGCCAGCAGCTTCAGGACAAGCCGGACCCAGTACTTC. It is translated as CASSFRTSRTQYF.

The genes are TRBV6-5 and TRBJ2-3; TRBD2 is a possible D gene (5 bases). V shed 6 bases and J shed 4 bases, with 8 bases lying between them. The germline V gene has CDR1 MNHEY and CDR2 SVGAGI. This CDR3 has 12 residues. The CDR3 protein is CASSEGSDTQYF. The CDR3 DNA reads as TGTGCCAGCAGCGAGGGATCAGATACGCAGTATTTT.

About this clone itself: An end of the junction does not agree with germline; a read error may underlie this. The rearrangement uses TRBV5-1 and TRBJ2-7, with a possible D match to TRBD2 (5 bases). CDR3 length equals 8 residues. CDR1 is SGHRS, CDR2 YFSETQ, per germline. This CDR3 is CASAKGGF. The CDR3 nucleotides read TGCGCCAGCGCAAAAGGAGGCTTC.

This CDR3 reads CAISESGNEAFF. CDR3 coding DNA: TGTGCCATCAGTGAATCAGGGAATGAAGCTTTCTTT. The V call is TRBV10-3, the J call TRBJ1-1; D possibly corresponds to TRBD1 (5 bases). Germline CDR1 reads ENHRY; CDR2 reads SYGVKD. This CDR3 is 12 amino acids long. The V end was cut by 3 bases, the J end by 7 bases, with 9 bases between.

The genes are TRBV5-5 and TRBJ2-3, with 11 bases matching TRBD2. V was pared by 5 bases and J by 8 bases, with 10 bases of the junction left unmatched. The V gene's germline CDR1 is SGHKS and CDR2 YYEKEE (reference sequence). This CDR3 is built from 15 residues. CDR3 bases: TGTGCCAGCAGGGCCGGGACTAGCGGAGAGACTACGCAGTATTTT. Translated: CASRAGTSGETTQYF.

The genes are TRBV30 and TRBJ1-6; D remains ambiguous. The CDR3 contains 12 residues. Trimming cost V 2 bases and J 7 bases, with 6 bases left between them. Germline V gene data show CDR1 as GTSNPN and CDR2 as SVGIG (reference sequence). The CDR3 region has the DNA TGTGCCTGGAGTACAGCAAATTCACCCCTCCACTTT. It yields the protein CAWSTANSPLHF.

In nucleotides, the CDR3 is TGTGCCTGGAACCGACAGGGGCGGGAAGCTTTCTTT. The encoded protein is CAWNRQGREAFF. The chain couples TRBV30 to TRBJ1-1; 8 positions match TRBD1. V was clipped by 4 bases and J by 8 bases; unmatched bases: 6. Germline lookup yields CDR1 GTSNPN and CDR2 SVGIG (reference sequence). The CDR3 loop spans 12 amino acids.

The rearrangement joins TRBV5-1 to TRBJ2-3; D gene uncertain. In germline, CDR1 is SGHRS, CDR2 YFSETQ. CDR3 length: 14 residues. Trimming took off 3 bases at V and 0 bases at J, with 8 bases between the two ends. As DNA, the CDR3 is TGCGCCAGCAGCTCGCAGACTAGCACAGATACGCAGTATTTT. Its translation is CASSSQTSTDTQYF.

The rearrangement links TRBV19 to TRBJ1-2, with D possibly matching TRBD1 (5 bases). CDR1 and CDR2 from the germline V gene are LNHDA and SQIVND (reference sequence). The CDR3 runs to 14 residues. V was shortened by 3 bases and J by 4 bases, with 12 bases between the two germline ends. The chain's CDR3 is CASSMEGRIYGYTF. CDR3 DNA sequence: TGTGCCAGTAGTATGGAGGGACGGATCTATGGCTACACCTTC.

The rearrangement links TRBV10-2 to TRBJ2-7; 8 nucleotides match TRBD1. The germline CDR1 and CDR2 sequences are WSHSY and SAAADI. V shed 3 bases, J shed 2 bases, and the junction held 3 bases outside the gene matches. The CDR3 totals 14 residues. This CDR3 is CASSDLTGAYEQYF. The CDR3 region has the DNA TGCGCCAGCAGTGACCTGACAGGGGCCTACGAGCAGTACTTC.

The V call is TRBV18, the J call TRBJ2-7, with 10 nucleotides matching TRBD1. With 8 bases clipped from V and 7 bases from J, the junction kept 14 bases outside the gene matches. Germline CDR1 and CDR2: KGHSH and LQKENI. The CDR3 is made up of 15 amino acids. Here the CDR3 reads CASQGTGAGSGEQYF. DNA of the CDR3: TGTGCCAGCCAAGGGACAGGGGCAGGATCGGGGGAGCAGTACTTC.

The chain uses TRBV6-5 and TRBJ1-4; no definite D call. The CDR3 is made up of 14 amino acids. The germline gives CDR1 MNHEY, CDR2 SVGAGI. V was pared by 4 bases and J by 4 bases, with 10 bases between. CDR3 in DNA: TGTGCCAGCAGTTCACGGGCGGGTAATGAAAAACTGTTTTTT. Its protein is CASSSRAGNEKLFF.

V gene TRBV29-1 combines with J gene TRBJ1-2; 8 nucleotides align to TRBD1. The CDR3 runs 13 residues. The germline V gene encodes CDR1 SQVTM and CDR2 ANQGSEA. The V gene end was trimmed by 6 bases and the J gene end by 0 bases; junction bases not matched to a gene: 3. CDR3 DNA sequence: TGCAGCGTGACAGGGGCAGCTAACTATGGCTACACCTTC. This gives the protein CSVTGAANYGYTF.

This clone was found once. The J gene is TRBJ2-7, the V gene TRBV7-2; no clear D. Germline V lookup: CDR1 SGHTA, CDR2 FQGNSA. Trimming shortened V by 4 bases and J by 0 bases, and 4 bases separated the two germline ends. This CDR3 has 12 residues. The CDR3 loop reads CASSSSSYEQYF. The CDR3 DNA follows: TGTGCCAGCAGCTCCAGCTCCTACGAGCAGTACTTC. The whole variable domain, remainder taken from reference TRBV7-2 and TRBJ2-7, is GAGVSQSPSNKVTEKGKDVELRCDPISGHTALYWYRQSLGQGLEFLIYFQGNSAPDKSGLPSDRFSAERTGGSVSTLTIQRTQQEDSAVYLCASSSSSYEQYFGPGTRLTVT.

This chain connects TRBV7-9 to TRBJ2-1; 7 bases line up with TRBD2. This CDR3 contains 11 residues. Germline CDR1 is SEHNR and CDR2 is FQNEAQ (reference sequence). V shed 4 bases and J 14 bases; nucleotides not matched to a gene: 5. For the CDR3, the DNA is TGTGCCAGCAGCTCCGGACTAGAGGAGTTCTTC. Translation gives CASSSGLEEFF.

This clone was picked up a small number of times. The gene calls are TRBV6-6 and TRBJ1-2; 9 bases fit TRBD1. The CDR3 extends over 14 amino acids. J gave up 4 bases and V 7 bases, and 7 bases lay outside the gene matches. CDR1 and CDR2 (germline): MNHNY, SVGAGI (reference sequence). The CDR3 sequence: CASNLQGAGYGYTF. CDR3 nucleotide sequence: TGTGCCAGCAACCTACAGGGGGCTGGCTATGGCTACACCTTC.

For the CDR3, the DNA is TGTGCCAGCTCACCAGCAAGAACAGGGCTTTACTATGGCTACACCTTC. It is translated as CASSPARTGLYYGYTF. V and J are TRBV18 and TRBJ1-2, with D tentatively TRBD1 (6 bases). The germline V gene has CDR1 KGHSH and CDR2 LQKENI. There are 16 residues in the CDR3. Trimming shortened V by 2 bases and J by 3 bases, and 16 bases separated the two germline ends.

V and J are TRBV6-7 and TRBJ1-3; no firm D call. TRBV6-7 is designated an ORF whose function remains uncertain. This CDR3 is built from 14 residues. With 10 bases removed from V and 0 bases from J, the gap between germline ends came to 13 bases. CDR3 DNA: TGTGCCACTTTACCTCAGGCCTCTGGAAACACCATATATTTT. Encoded protein: CATLPQASGNTIYF.

This chain connects TRBV7-2 to TRBJ2-7, with D unresolved. This CDR3 is built from 11 residues. CDR1 is SGHTA, CDR2 FQGNSA, per germline. With 1 base removed from V and 5 bases from J, the gap between germline ends came to 3 bases. The CDR3 nucleotides are TGTGCCAGCAGCTTAGTAGACGAGCAGTACTTC. This sequence encodes CASSLVDEQYF.

CDR3 nucleotide sequence: TGTGCCAGCAGTCCCCGGGGGGGGATCTACAATGAGCAGTTCTTC. Amino acids: CASSPRGGIYNEQFF. The chain combines TRBV2 with TRBJ2-1, with TRBD2 matching over 8 bases. From germline, CDR1 is SNHLY and CDR2 FYNNEI. The junction had 6 bases not matched to a gene; V was cut back by 5 bases and J by 3 bases. This CDR3 spans 15 amino acids.

The chain is built from TRBV2 and TRBJ1-2; 12 bases are shared with TRBD1. This CDR3 contains 14 residues. With V trimmed by 2 bases and J by 8 bases, 3 bases remained unmatched. The germline gives CDR1 SNHLY, CDR2 FYNNEI. The CDR3 protein is CASSERDRGRGYTF. The DNA for the CDR3 is TGTGCCAGCAGTGAACGGGACAGGGGGCGAGGCTACACCTTC.

A single count supports this clone. The chain has TRBV19 and TRBJ2-1, with TRBD2 matching 9 bases. With 5 bases clipped from V and 3 bases from J, the junction kept 8 bases outside the gene matches. The CDR3 loop spans 16 amino acids. Germline loops: CDR1 LNHDA, CDR2 SQIVND (reference sequence). In DNA form, the CDR3 reads TGTGCCAGTAGTCGCGGGGGGGCCGTGGACTACAATGAGCAGTTCTTC. Its protein product is CASSRGGAVDYNEQFF. The full variable domain, rest sourced from reference TRBV19 and TRBJ2-1, is DGGITQSPKYLFRKEGQNVTLSCEQNLNHDAMYWYRQDPGQGLRLIYYSQIVNDFQKGDIAEGYSVSREKKESFPLTVTSAQKNPTAFYLCASSRGGAVDYNEQFFGPGTRLTVL.

The chain combines TRBV7-8 with TRBJ1-4, with TRBD1 matching over 8 bases. V lost 5 bases, J lost 4 bases, and 3 bases stayed unmatched. This CDR3 region has 14 residues. Germline loops: CDR1 SGHVS, CDR2 FQNEAQ. The CDR3 loop reads CASSTTGVNEKLFF. The CDR3 DNA reads as TGTGCCAGCAGCACGACAGGGGTTAATGAAAAACTGTTTTTT.

J is TRBJ2-1 and V is TRBV6-1; a possible D gene is TRBD2 (6 bases). V lost 7 bases and J 7 bases, leaving 17 bases between the germline ends. Looked up from germline, CDR1 is MNHNS and CDR2 is SASEGT. CDR3 length: 14 amino acids. CDR3 nucleotides: TGTGCCAGCATTCTCGGGGGATCTAGGAATGAGCAGTTCTTC. Encoded protein: CASILGGSRNEQFF.